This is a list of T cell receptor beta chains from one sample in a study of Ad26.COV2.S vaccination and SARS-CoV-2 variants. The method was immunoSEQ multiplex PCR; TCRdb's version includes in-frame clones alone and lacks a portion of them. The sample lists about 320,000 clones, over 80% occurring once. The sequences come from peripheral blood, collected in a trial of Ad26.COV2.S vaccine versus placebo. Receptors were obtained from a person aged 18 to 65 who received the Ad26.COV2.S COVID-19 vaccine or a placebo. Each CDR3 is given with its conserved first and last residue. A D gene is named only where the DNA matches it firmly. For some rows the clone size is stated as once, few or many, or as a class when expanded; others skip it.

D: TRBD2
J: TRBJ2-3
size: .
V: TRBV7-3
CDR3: CASSLTSGVTDTQYF
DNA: TGTGCCAGCAGCTTGACTAGCGGGGTCACAGATACGCAGTATTTT

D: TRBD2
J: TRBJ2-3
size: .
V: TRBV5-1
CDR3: CASSLTGLAGGRDTQYF
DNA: TGCGCCAGCAGCTTGACGGGACTAGCGGGGGGGCGCGATACGCAGTATTTT

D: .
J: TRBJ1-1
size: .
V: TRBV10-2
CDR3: CASGIQIPNTEAFF
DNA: TGCGCCAGTGGGATACAGATACCGAACACTGAAGCTTTCTTT

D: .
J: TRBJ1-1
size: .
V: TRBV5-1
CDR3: CASSLDSSGRMNTEAFF
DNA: TGCGCCAGCAGCTTAGATTCCTCGGGACGGATGAACACTGAAGCTTTCTTT

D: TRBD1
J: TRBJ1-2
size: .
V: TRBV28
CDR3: CASSPDRGPYTHYGYTF
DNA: TGTGCCAGCAGCCCGGACAGGGGACCATATACTCACTATGGCTACACCTTC

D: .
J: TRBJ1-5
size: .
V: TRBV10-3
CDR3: CAISPGLQPQHF
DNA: TGTGCCATCAGCCCAGGGCTTCAGCCCCAGCATTTT

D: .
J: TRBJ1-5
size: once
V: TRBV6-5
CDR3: CASTNLISNQPQHF
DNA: TGTGCCAGCACTAATCTGATTAGCAATCAGCCCCAGCATTTT

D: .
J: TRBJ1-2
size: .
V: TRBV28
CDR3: CASSPWTETFYGYTF
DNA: TGTGCCAGCAGTCCATGGACAGAAACCTTCTATGGCTACACCTTC

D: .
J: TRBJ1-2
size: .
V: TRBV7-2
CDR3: CASSLWGAFYGYTF
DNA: TGTGCCAGCAGCTTATGGGGGGCGTTCTATGGCTACACCTTC

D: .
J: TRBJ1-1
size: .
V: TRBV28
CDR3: CASSTQGLLPAFF
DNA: TGTGCCAGCAGTACTCAGGGGTTACTTCCTGCTTTCTTT

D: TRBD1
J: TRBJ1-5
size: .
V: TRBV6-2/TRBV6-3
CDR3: CASSHYGTGTISNQPQHF
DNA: TGTGCCAGCAGTCACTACGGGACAGGGACCATTAGCAATCAGCCCCAGCATTTT

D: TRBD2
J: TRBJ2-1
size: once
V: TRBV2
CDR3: CASRGIAGAYNEQFF
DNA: TGTGCCAGCAGGGGGATAGCGGGGGCCTACAATGAGCAGTTCTTC

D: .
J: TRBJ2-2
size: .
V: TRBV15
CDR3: CATSRENRAIGELFF
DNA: TGTGCCACCAGCAGAGAGAACAGGGCGATCGGGGAGCTGTTTTTT

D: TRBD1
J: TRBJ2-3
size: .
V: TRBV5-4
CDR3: CASRTDRGTDTQYF
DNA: TGTGCCAGCAGGACGGACAGGGGAACAGATACGCAGTATTTT

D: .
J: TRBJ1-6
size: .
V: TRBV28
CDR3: CASSFSGQYNSPLHF
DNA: TGTGCCAGCAGTTTTAGTGGACAGTATAATTCACCCCTCCACTTT

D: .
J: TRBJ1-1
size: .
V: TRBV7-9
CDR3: CASEGRGSSTEAFF
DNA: TGTGCCAGCGAGGGGCGGGGTTCATCGACTGAAGCTTTCTTT

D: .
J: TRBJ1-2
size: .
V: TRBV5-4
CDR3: CASTRLGGSTNYGYTF
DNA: TGTGCCAGCACCAGATTGGGGGGTAGCACTAACTATGGCTACACCTTC

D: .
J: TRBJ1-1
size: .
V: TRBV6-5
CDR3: CASSLPGPRRTEAFF
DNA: TGTGCCAGCAGCCTCCCTGGACCCCGTCGGACTGAAGCTTTCTTT

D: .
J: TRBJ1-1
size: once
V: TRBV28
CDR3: CASSGTTEAFF
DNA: TGTGCCAGCAGTGGAACGACTGAAGCTTTCTTT

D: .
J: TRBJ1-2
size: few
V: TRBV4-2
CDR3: CASSQERAVNYGYTF
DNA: TGTGCCAGCAGCCAAGAAAGGGCAGTTAACTATGGCTACACCTTC

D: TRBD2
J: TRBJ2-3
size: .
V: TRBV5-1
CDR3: CASSSQTSGGGQDTQYF
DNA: TGCGCCAGCAGCTCCCAGACTAGCGGGGGGGGTCAAGATACGCAGTATTTT

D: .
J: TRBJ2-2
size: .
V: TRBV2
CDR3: CASTKEGWTNTGELFF
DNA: TGTGCCAGCACCAAAGAAGGATGGACGAACACCGGGGAGCTGTTTTTT

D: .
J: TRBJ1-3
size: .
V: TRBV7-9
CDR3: CASSPRAGHSGNTIYF
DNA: TGTGCCAGCAGCCCCCGGGCGGGCCACTCTGGAAACACCATATATTTT

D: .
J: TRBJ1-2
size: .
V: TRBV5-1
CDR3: CASSSTPGTSYGYTF
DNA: TGCGCCAGCAGTTCGACCCCCGGGACCTCATATGGCTACACCTTC

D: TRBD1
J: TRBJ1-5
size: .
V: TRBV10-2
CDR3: CASSVSTGASNQPQHF
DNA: TGCGCCAGCAGCGTTTCGACAGGGGCGAGCAATCAGCCCCAGCATTTT

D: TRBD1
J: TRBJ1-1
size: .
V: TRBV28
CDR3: CASSFLTGDEGTEAFF
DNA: TGTGCCAGCAGTTTCCTGACAGGGGACGAGGGCACTGAAGCTTTCTTT

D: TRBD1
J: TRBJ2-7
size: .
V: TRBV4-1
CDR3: CASSQKTGGAAYEQYF
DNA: TGCGCCAGCAGCCAAAAGACAGGGGGCGCCGCCTACGAGCAGTACTTC

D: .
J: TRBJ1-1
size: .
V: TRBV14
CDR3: CASSWGGNTEAFF
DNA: TGTGCCAGCAGCTGGGGGGGGAACACTGAAGCTTTCTTT

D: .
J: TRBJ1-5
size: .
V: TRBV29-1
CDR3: CSVAPPGAGNQPQHF
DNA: TGCAGCGTTGCGCCCCCGGGGGCGGGCAATCAGCCCCAGCATTTT

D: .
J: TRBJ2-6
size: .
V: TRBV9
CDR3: CASSVGGTGANVLTF
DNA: TGTGCCAGCAGCGTAGGGGGAACTGGGGCCAACGTCCTGACTTTC

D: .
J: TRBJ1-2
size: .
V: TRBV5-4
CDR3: CASSLEQTYGYTF
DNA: TGTGCCAGCAGCTTGGAACAGACCTATGGCTACACCTTC

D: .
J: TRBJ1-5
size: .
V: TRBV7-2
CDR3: CASSLHGENQPQHF
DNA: TGTGCCAGCAGCTTACATGGAGAAAATCAGCCCCAGCATTTT

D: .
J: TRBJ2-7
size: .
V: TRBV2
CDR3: CASSVIVVGRGEQYF
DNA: TGTGCCAGCAGTGTAATAGTTGTTGGCCGTGGCGAGCAGTACTTC

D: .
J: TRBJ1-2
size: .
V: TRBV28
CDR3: CASSFGRGYGYTF
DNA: TGTGCCAGCAGTTTCGGGCGCGGCTATGGCTACACCTTC

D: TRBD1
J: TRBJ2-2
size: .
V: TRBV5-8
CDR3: CASSPRSDRESGELFF
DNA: TGTGCCAGCAGCCCCCGCTCAGACAGGGAATCCGGGGAGCTGTTTTTT

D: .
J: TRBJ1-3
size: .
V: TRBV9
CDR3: CASSPGFLSGNTIYF
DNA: TGTGCCAGCAGTCCGGGATTTCTCTCTGGAAACACCATATATTTT

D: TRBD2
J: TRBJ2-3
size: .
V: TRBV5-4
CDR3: CASSLAELAGSTDTQYF
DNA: TGTGCCAGCAGCTTGGCCGAACTAGCGGGCTCCACAGATACGCAGTATTTT

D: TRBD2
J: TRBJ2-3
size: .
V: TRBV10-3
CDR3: CAISESRLSGGDTQYF
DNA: TGTGCCATCAGTGAGTCCCGACTTAGCGGGGGTGATACGCAGTATTTT

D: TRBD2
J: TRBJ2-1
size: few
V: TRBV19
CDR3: CASSRASGGTGNEQFF
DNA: TGTGCCAGTAGTAGGGCTAGCGGGGGCACAGGCAATGAGCAGTTCTTC

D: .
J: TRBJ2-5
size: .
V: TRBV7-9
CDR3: CASSPFGPEETQYF
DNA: TGTGCCAGCAGCCCTTTTGGACCCGAAGAGACCCAGTACTTC

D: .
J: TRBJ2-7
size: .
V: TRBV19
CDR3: CASSIRLRASYEQYF
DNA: TGTGCCAGTAGTATAAGACTCAGAGCCTCCTACGAGCAGTACTTC